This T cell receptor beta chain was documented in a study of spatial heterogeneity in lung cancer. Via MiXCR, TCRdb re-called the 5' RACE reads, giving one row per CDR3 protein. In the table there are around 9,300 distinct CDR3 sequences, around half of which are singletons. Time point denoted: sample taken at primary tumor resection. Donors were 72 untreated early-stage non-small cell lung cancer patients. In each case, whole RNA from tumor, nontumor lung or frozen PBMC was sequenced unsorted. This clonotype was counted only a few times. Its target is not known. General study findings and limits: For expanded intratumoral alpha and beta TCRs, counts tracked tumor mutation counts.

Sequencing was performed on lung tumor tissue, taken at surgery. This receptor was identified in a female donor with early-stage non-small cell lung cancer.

CDR3 in amino acids: CASSLGTPLYYEQYF. Written as DNA, the CDR3 is TGTGCCAGCAGCTTAGGGACACCCTTATACTACGAGCAGTACTTC. V is TRBV7-2 and J is TRBJ2-7, with D maybe TRBD1 (5 bases). This CDR3 region has 15 residues. V was shortened by 1 base and J by 3 bases, with 13 bases between the two germline ends. From germline, CDR1 is SGHTA and CDR2 FQGNSA.